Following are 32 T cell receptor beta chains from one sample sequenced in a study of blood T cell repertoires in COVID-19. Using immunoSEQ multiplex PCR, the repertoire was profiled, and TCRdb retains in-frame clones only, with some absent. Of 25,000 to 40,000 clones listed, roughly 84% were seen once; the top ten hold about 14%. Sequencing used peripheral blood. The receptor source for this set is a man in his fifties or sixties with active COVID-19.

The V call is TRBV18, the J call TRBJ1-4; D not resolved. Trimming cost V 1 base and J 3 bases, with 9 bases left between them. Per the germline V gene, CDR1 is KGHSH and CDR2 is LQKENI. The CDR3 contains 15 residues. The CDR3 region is CASSPLIDSNEKLFF. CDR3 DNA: TGTGCCAGCTCACCACTGATCGACTCTAATGAAAAACTGTTTTTT. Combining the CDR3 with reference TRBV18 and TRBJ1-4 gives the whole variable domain NAGVMQNPRHLVRRRGQEARLRCSPMKGHSHVYWYRQLPEEGLKFMVYLQKENIIDESGMPKERFSAEFPKEGPSILRIQQVVRGDSAAYFCASSPLIDSNEKLFFGSGTQLSVL.

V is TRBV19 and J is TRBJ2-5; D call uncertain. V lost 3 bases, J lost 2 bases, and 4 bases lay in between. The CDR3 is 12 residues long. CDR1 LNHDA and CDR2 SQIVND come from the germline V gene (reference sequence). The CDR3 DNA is TGTGCCAGTAGTATTCGGCAAGAGACCCAGTACTTC. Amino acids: CASSIRQETQYF.

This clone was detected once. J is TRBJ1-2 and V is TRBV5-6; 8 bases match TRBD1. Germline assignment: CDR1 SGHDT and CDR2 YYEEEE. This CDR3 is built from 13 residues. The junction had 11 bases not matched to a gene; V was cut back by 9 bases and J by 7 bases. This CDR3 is CATETGGRVGYTF. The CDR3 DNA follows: TGTGCCACCGAAACAGGGGGTAGAGTTGGCTACACCTTC.

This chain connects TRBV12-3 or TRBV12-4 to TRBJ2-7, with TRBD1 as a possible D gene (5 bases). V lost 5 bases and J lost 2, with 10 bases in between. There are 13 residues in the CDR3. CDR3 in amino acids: CASSTGSPYEQYF. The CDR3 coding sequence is TGTGCCAGCAGTACAGGAAGTCCCTACGAGCAGTACTTC.

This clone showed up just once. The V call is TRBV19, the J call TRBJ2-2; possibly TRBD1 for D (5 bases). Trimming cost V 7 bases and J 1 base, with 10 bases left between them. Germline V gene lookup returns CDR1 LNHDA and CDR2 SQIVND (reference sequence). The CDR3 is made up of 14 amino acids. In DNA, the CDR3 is TGTGCCAGTAAGGGCAGGGAGAACACCGGGGAGCTGTTTTTT. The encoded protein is CASKGRENTGELFF.

CDR3 DNA sequence: TGTGCCAGTAGTATTGCTAGCGGGGTCTACAATGAGCAGTTCTTC. Protein: CASSIASGVYNEQFF. This sequence joins TRBV19 and TRBJ2-1; 9 bases line up with TRBD2. V lost 3 bases, J lost 3 bases, and 3 bases stayed unmatched. Germline CDR1 LNHDA, CDR2 SQIVND (reference sequence). The CDR3 length is 15 residues.

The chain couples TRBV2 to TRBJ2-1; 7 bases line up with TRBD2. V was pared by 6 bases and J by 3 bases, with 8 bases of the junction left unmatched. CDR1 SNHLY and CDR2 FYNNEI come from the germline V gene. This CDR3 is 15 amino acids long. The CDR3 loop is CASRGGSGLYNEQFF. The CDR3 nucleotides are TGTGCCAGCAGGGGCGGGAGCGGCCTCTACAATGAGCAGTTCTTC.

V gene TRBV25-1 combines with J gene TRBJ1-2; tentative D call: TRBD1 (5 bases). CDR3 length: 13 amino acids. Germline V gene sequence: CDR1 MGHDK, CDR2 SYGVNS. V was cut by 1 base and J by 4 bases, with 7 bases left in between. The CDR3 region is CASSEWGLYGYTF. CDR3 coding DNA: TGTGCCAGCAGTGAATGGGGACTCTATGGCTACACCTTC.

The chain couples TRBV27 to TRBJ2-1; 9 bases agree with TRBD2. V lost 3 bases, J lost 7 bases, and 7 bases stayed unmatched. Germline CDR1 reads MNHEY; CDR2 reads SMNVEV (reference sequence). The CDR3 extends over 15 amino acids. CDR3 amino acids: CASSFGGGASNEQFF. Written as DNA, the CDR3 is TGTGCCAGCAGTTTTGGCGGGGGGGCGAGTAATGAGCAGTTCTTC.

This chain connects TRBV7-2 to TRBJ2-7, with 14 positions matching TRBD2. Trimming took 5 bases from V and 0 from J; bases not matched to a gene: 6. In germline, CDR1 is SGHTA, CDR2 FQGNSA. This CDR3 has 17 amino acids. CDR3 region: CASSGRTSGRISYEQYF. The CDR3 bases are TGTGCCAGCAGCGGGCGGACTAGCGGGAGGATCTCCTACGAGCAGTACTTC. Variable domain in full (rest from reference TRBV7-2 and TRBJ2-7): GAGVSQSPSNKVTEKGKDVELRCDPISGHTALYWYRQSLGQGLEFLIYFQGNSAPDKSGLPSDRFSAERTGGSVSTLTIQRTQQEDSAVYLCASSGRTSGRISYEQYFGPGTRLTVT.

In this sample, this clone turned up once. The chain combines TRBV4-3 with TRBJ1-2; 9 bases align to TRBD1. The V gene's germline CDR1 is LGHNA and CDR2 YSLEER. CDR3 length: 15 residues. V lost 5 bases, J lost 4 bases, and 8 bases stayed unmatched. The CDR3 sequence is CASSNGTGRIYGYTF. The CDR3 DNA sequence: TGCGCCAGCAGCAACGGGACAGGGAGGATCTATGGCTACACCTTC.

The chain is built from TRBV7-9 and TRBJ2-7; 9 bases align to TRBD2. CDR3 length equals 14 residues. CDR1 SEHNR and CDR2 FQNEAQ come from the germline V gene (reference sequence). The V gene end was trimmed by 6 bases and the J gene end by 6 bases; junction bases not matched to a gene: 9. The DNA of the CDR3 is TGTGCCAGCAGGGGAGGGGTAGCGGGGGTCGAGCAGTACTTC. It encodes CASRGGVAGVEQYF.

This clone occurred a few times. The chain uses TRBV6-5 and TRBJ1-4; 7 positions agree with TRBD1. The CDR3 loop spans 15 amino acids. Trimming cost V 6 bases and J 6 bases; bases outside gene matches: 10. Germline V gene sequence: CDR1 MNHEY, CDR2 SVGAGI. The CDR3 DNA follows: TGTGCCAGCAGCCTATCTCAGGGGGGAGATGAAAAACTGTTTTTT. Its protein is CASSLSQGGDEKLFF.

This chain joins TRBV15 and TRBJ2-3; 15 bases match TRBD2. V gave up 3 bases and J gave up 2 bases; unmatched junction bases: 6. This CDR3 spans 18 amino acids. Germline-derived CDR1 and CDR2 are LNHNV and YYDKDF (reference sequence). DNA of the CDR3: TGTGCCACCAGCAGGGGGACTAGCGGGGGGTATACCACAGATACGCAGTATTTT. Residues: CATSRGTSGGYTTDTQYF. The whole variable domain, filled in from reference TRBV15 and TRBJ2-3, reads DAMVIQNPRYQVTQFGKPVTLSCSQTLNHNVMYWYQQKSSQAPKLLFHYYDKDFNNEADTPDNFQSRRPNTSFCFLDIRSPGLGDTAMYLCATSRGTSGGYTTDTQYFGPGTRLTVL.

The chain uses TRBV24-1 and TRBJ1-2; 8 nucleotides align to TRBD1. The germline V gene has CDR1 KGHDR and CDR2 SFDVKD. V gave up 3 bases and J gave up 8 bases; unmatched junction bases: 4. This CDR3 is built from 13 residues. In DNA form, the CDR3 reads TGTGCCACCAGTGATCGGACAGGGCAAGGCTACACCTTC. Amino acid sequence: CATSDRTGQGYTF.

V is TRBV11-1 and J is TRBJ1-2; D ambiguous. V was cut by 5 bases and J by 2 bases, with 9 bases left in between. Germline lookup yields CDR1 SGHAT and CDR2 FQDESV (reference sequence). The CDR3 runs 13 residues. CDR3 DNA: TGTGCCAGCAGCAGAGGTGGGAACTATGGCTACACCTTC. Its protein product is CASSRGGNYGYTF.

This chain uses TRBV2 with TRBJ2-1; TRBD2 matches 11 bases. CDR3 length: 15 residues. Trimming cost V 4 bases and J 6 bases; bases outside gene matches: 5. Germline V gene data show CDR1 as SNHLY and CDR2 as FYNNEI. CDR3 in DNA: TGTGCCAGCAGTGCGCGGCTAGCGGGAGGCAATGAGCAGTTCTTC. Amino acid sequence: CASSARLAGGNEQFF.

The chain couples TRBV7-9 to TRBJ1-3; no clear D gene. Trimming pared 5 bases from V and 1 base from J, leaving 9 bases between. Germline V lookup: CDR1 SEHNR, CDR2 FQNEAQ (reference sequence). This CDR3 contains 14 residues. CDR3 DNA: TGTGCCAGCAGCCCACGGGGATCTGGAAACACCATATATTTT. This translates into CASSPRGSGNTIYF.

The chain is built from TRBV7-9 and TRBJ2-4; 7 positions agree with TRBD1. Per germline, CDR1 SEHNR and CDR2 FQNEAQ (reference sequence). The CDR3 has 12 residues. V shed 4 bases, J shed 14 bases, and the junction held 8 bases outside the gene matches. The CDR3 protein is CASSSGTAREYF. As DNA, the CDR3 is TGTGCCAGCAGCTCTGGGACAGCTAGGGAGTACTTC.

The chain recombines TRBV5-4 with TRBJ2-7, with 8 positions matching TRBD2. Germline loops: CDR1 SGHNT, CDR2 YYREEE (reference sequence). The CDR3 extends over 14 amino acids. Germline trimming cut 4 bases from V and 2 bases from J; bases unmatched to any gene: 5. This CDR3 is CASSLSGETYEQYF. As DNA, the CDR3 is TGTGCCAGCAGCCTTAGCGGGGAAACCTACGAGCAGTACTTC.

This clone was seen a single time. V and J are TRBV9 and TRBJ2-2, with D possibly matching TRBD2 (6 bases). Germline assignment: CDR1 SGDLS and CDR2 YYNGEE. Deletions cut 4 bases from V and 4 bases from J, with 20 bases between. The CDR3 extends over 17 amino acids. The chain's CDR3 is CASSSGLTLVGTGELFF. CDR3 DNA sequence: TGTGCCAGCAGCTCCGGACTAACCCTTGTGGGCACCGGGGAGCTGTTTTTT.

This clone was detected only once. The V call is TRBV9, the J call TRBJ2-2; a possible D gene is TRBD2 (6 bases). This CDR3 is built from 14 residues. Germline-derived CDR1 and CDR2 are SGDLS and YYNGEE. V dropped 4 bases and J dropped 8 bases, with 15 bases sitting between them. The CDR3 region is CASSPWTNEGELFF. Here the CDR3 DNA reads TGTGCCAGCAGCCCCTGGACTAATGAGGGGGAGCTGTTTTTT. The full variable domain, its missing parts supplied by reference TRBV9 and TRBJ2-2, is DSGVTQTPKHLITATGQRVTLRCSPRSGDLSVYWYQQSLDQGLQFLIQYYNGEERAKGNILERFSAQQFPDLHSELNLSSLELGDSALYFCASSPWTNEGELFFGEGSRLTVL.

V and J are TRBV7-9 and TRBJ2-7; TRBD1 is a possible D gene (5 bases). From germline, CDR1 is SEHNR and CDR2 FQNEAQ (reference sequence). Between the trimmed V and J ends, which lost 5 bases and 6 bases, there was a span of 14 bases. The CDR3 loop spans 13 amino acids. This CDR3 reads CASSIQGVGEQYF. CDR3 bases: TGTGCCAGCAGCATCCAAGGGGTGGGCGAGCAGTACTTC.

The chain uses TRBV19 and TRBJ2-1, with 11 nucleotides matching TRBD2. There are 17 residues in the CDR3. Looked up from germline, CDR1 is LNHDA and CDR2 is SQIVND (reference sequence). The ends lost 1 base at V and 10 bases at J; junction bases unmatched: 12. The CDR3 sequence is CASSIGTSGRAPGEQFF. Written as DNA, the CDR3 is TGTGCCAGTAGTATAGGTACTAGCGGGAGAGCCCCCGGAGAGCAGTTCTTC.

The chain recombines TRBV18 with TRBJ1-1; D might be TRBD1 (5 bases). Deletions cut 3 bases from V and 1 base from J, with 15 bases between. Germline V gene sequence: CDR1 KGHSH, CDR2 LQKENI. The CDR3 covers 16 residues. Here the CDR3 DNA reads TGTGCCAGCTCACCGCAGCAGGGTCCGTCGAACACTGAAGCTTTCTTT. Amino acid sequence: CASSPQQGPSNTEAFF.

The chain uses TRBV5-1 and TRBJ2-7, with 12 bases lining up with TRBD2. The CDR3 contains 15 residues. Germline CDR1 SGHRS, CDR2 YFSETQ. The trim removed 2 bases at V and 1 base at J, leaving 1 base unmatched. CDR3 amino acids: CASSLTSGRSYEQYF. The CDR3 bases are TGCGCCAGCAGCTTAACTAGCGGGAGGTCCTACGAGCAGTACTTC.

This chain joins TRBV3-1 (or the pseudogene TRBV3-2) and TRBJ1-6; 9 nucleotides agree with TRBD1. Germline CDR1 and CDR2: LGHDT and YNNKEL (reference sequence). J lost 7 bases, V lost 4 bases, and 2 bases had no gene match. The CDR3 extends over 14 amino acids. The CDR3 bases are TGTGCCAGCAGCCGCGGGACAGGGAATTCACCCCTCCACTTT. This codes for CASSRGTGNSPLHF.

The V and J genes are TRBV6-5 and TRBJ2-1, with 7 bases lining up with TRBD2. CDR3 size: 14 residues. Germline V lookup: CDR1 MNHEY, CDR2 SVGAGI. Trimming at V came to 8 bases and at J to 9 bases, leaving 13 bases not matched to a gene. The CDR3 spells CASVISSGVFEQFF. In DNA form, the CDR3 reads TGTGCCAGCGTGATATCTAGCGGAGTATTTGAGCAGTTCTTC.

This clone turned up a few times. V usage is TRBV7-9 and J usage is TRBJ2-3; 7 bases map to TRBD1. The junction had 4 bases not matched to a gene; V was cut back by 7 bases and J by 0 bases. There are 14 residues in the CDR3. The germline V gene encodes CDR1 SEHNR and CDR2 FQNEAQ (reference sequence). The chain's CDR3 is CASTHRGSTDTQYF. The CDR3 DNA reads TGTGCCAGCACCCACAGGGGAAGCACAGATACGCAGTATTTT. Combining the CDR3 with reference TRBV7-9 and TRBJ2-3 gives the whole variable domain DTGVSQNPRHKITKRGQNVTFRCDPISEHNRLYWYRQTLGQGPEFLTYFQNEAQLEKSRLLSDRFSAERPKGSFSTLEIQRTEQGDSAMYLCASTHRGSTDTQYFGPGTRLTVL.

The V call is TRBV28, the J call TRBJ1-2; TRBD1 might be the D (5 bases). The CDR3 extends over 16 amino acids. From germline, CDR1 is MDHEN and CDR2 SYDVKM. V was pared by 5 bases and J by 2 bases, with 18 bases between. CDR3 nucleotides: TGTGCCAGCAGTCTAGGAGGGGTAGGGAGCAACTATGGCTACACCTTC. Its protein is CASSLGGVGSNYGYTF.

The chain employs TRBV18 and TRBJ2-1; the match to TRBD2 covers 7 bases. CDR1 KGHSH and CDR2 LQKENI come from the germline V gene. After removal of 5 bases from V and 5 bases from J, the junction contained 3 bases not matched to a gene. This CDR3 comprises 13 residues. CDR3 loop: CASSTTSNNEQFF. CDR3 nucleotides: TGTGCCAGCTCAACGACTAGCAACAATGAGCAGTTCTTC. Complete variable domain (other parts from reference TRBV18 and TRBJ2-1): NAGVMQNPRHLVRRRGQEARLRCSPMKGHSHVYWYRQLPEEGLKFMVYLQKENIIDESGMPKERFSAEFPKEGPSILRIQQVVRGDSAAYFCASSTTSNNEQFFGPGTRLTVL.

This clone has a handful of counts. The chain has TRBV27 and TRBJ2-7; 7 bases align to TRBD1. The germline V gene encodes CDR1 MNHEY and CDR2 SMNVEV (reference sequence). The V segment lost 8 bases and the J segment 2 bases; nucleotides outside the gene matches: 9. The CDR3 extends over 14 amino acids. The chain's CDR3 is CASPERQGTYEQYF. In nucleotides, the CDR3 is TGTGCCAGCCCCGAAAGACAGGGTACCTACGAGCAGTACTTC.